What follows are 29 T cell receptor beta chains derived from one specimen sequenced in a study of T-cell memory formation after mild COVID-19. One entry per CDR3 protein results from TCRdb running MiXCR on the 5' RACE reads. The repertoire holds 350,000 to 400,000 distinct CDR3 sequences, with about an eighth as singletons. The material sequenced was PBMCs or a T cell subset sorted from them (not recorded which). The receptors originated from a man aged 18-30 years who had mild COVID-19 (a few samples of this study predate the infection). Cell type and time point are not known.

This clonotype was seen a handful of times. The genes are TRBV30 and TRBJ1-2, with TRBD1 matching 8 bases. This CDR3 has 17 amino acids. The V gene's germline CDR1 is GTSNPN and CDR2 SVGIG (reference sequence). V lost 2 bases and J lost 2; bases outside the gene matches: 13. The CDR3 sequence is CAWSRPGTGYFNYGYTF. The DNA for the CDR3 is TGTGCCTGGAGTCGTCCCGGGACAGGATACTTCAACTATGGCTACACCTTC.

The rearrangement joins TRBV4-1 to TRBJ1-1; 10 bases are shared with TRBD1. The CDR3 consists of 15 residues. J lost 5 bases, V lost 3 bases, and 6 bases had no gene match. In germline, CDR1 is MGHRA, CDR2 YSYEKL. The CDR3 is CASSQVTGGATEAFF. In nucleotides, the CDR3 is TGCGCCAGCAGCCAGGTGACAGGGGGCGCGACTGAAGCTTTCTTT.

The gene calls are TRBV27 and TRBJ2-1; D is perhaps TRBD1 or TRBD2 (6 bases each). Trimming removed 6 bases at V and 7 bases at J, with 19 bases between. This CDR3 comprises 15 residues. CDR1 is MNHEY and CDR2 is SMNVEV in the germline V gene (reference sequence). CDR3 DNA sequence: TGTGCCAGCAGATGGGGGCTGGGGGGCGGGAATGAGCAGTTCTTC. It translates to CASRWGLGGGNEQFF.

The chain carries TRBV29-1 and TRBJ1-1; 9 bases align to TRBD1. The length of the CDR3 is 14 residues. Germline V gives CDR1 SQVTM, CDR2 ANQGSEA. Trimming removed 6 bases from V and 2 bases from J; junction bases left unmatched: 7. CDR3 region: CSVEQGATNTEAFF. CDR3 DNA: TGCAGCGTAGAACAGGGGGCAACTAACACTGAAGCTTTCTTT.

There are a few counts of this clonotype. This chain uses TRBV24-1 with TRBJ2-5; D call uncertain. Trimming took 8 bases from V and 2 from J, leaving 11 bases between them. The germline gives CDR1 KGHDR, CDR2 SFDVKD. The CDR3 is made up of 13 amino acids. CDR3 protein: CATIPPKQETQYF. The CDR3 region has the DNA TGTGCCACCATCCCGCCGAAACAAGAGACCCAGTACTTC.

The chain links TRBV7-2 to TRBJ2-7; possible D gene TRBD2, 7 bases. The CDR3 has 15 residues. CDR1 and CDR2 (germline): SGHTA, FQGNSA. The germline V and J ends were trimmed by 3 bases and 6 bases, with 18 bases remaining between them. DNA of the CDR3: TGTGCCAGCAGCTTTGGCTGGCAGGGGAGGGGCGAGCAGTACTTC. Its translation is CASSFGWQGRGEQYF. Combining the CDR3 with reference TRBV7-2 and TRBJ2-7 gives the whole variable domain GAGVSQSPSNKVTEKGKDVELRCDPISGHTALYWYRQSLGQGLEFLIYFQGNSAPDKSGLPSDRFSAERTGGSVSTLTIQRTQQEDSAVYLCASSFGWQGRGEQYFGPGTRLTVT.

This clonotype has at least ten counts. This chain links TRBV7-2 with TRBJ1-1; D remains unclear. Germline V lookup: CDR1 SGHTA, CDR2 FQGNSA. The germline V and J ends were trimmed by 8 bases and 0 bases, with 10 bases remaining between them. This CDR3 has 13 amino acids. The CDR3, as DNA: TGTGCCAGCCGTCAAGGGTTGAACACTGAAGCTTTCTTT. Protein sequence: CASRQGLNTEAFF.

The chain links TRBV11-2 to TRBJ2-2, with 11 bases lining up with TRBD1. This CDR3 spans 17 amino acids. CDR1 SGHAT and CDR2 FQNNGV come from the germline V gene. V shed 5 bases and J 4 bases; nucleotides not matched to a gene: 9. The CDR3 spells CASSARTGGVGTGELFF. The CDR3 DNA reads as TGTGCCAGCAGCGCGCGGACAGGGGGCGTAGGCACCGGGGAGCTGTTTTTT.

The chain links TRBV6-2 or TRBV6-3 to TRBJ2-3; possible D gene TRBD2, 7 bases. Trimming removed 2 bases from V and 2 bases from J, with 8 bases in between. The CDR3 is made up of 14 amino acids. The germline gives CDR1 MNHEY, CDR2 SVGEGT. CDR3: CASSYAGATDTQYF. CDR3 in DNA: TGTGCCAGCAGTTACGCGGGGGCCACAGATACGCAGTATTTT.

The rearrangement joins TRBV18 to TRBJ1-1; a possible D gene is TRBD1 (5 bases). In germline, CDR1 is KGHSH, CDR2 LQKENI. Trimming removed 6 bases at V and 6 bases at J, with 11 bases between. The CDR3 is 12 residues long. This CDR3 is CASSARGPEAFF. The CDR3 DNA reads TGTGCCAGCTCGGCGAGGGGACCTGAAGCTTTCTTT. The full variable domain, in which reference TRBV18 and TRBJ1-1 provide the parts outside the CDR3, is NAGVMQNPRHLVRRRGQEARLRCSPMKGHSHVYWYRQLPEEGLKFMVYLQKENIIDESGMPKERFSAEFPKEGPSILRIQQVVRGDSAAYFCASSARGPEAFFGQGTRLTVV.

The J gene is TRBJ1-1, the V gene TRBV4-1, with 7 bases aligning to TRBD1. The CDR3 sequence is 17 residues long. V was pared by 0 bases and J by 4 bases, with 11 bases of the junction left unmatched. From germline, CDR1 is MGHRA and CDR2 YSYEKL. CDR3 protein: CASSQEGRGFFSTEAFF. The CDR3 DNA reads TGCGCCAGCAGCCAAGAGGGCAGGGGGTTTTTCAGCACTGAAGCTTTCTTT.

The J gene is TRBJ1-1, the V gene TRBV5-1; D ambiguous. This CDR3 region has 15 residues. V shed 0 bases and J shed 2 bases, with 11 bases lying between them. The germline V gene has CDR1 SGHRS and CDR2 YFSETQ. The CDR3 loop reads CASSLALRLNTEAFF. Written as DNA, the CDR3 is TGCGCCAGCAGCTTGGCCTTGCGGCTAAACACTGAAGCTTTCTTT.

V and J are TRBV2 and TRBJ1-5; TRBD1 is a possible D gene (6 bases). Per the germline V gene, CDR1 is SNHLY and CDR2 is FYNNEI. The CDR3 length is 14 residues. V lost 7 bases and J 4 bases, leaving 14 bases between the germline ends. The CDR3 DNA follows: TGTGCCAGCACGAGGTCAGGGGCAAATCAGCCCCAGCATTTT. Translation: CASTRSGANQPQHF.

This clonotype was observed a handful of times. The chain links TRBV9 to TRBJ2-2, with TRBD1 identical over 8 bases. Trimming took 0 bases from V and 2 from J; bases not matched to a gene: 6. CDR3 length: 17 residues. CDR1 and CDR2 from the germline V gene are SGDLS and YYNGEE. The CDR3 region has the DNA TGTGCCAGCAGCGTAGGGCGGGACAGGCCAAACACCGGGGAGCTGTTTTTT. It codes for CASSVGRDRPNTGELFF.

This clonotype was seen only a few times. The J gene is TRBJ2-2, the V gene TRBV7-2; D not resolved. V lost 4 bases, J lost 0 bases, and 15 bases lay in between. Germline V gene data show CDR1 as SGHTA and CDR2 as FQGNSA. The CDR3 spans 17 residues. CDR3 DNA: TGTGCCAGCAGCTCCCCCCAGTGGAAGGCGAACACCGGGGAGCTGTTTTTT. Translating it yields CASSSPQWKANTGELFF.

This clonotype was found a few times. The rearrangement joins TRBV5-1 to TRBJ2-5; 7 nucleotides match TRBD1. J gave up 5 bases and V 4 bases, and 5 bases lay outside the gene matches. Germline CDR1 SGHRS, CDR2 YFSETQ. This CDR3 spans 13 amino acids. CDR3 sequence (DNA): TGCGCCAGCAGCGTGACAGGGCCCGAGACCCAGTACTTC. Its protein is CASSVTGPETQYF.

The chain uses TRBV28 and TRBJ1-2; D is unresolved. V shed 1 base and J shed 8 bases, with 14 bases lying between them. This CDR3 is 14 amino acids long. Germline V gene lookup returns CDR1 MDHEN and CDR2 SYDVKM. In DNA form, the CDR3 reads TGTGCCAGCAGTTTATTTTCCCGTGAGGCCGGCTACACCTTC. It is translated as CASSLFSREAGYTF.

This clonotype has a count of ten or more. This sequence joins TRBV7-2 and TRBJ1-5; no firm D call. The CDR3 sequence is 13 residues long. CDR1 is SGHTA, CDR2 FQGNSA, per germline. Trimming cost V 3 bases and J 4 bases, with 7 bases left between them. The CDR3 loop reads CASSFGENQPQHF. For the CDR3, the DNA is TGTGCCAGCAGCTTCGGGGAGAATCAGCCCCAGCATTTT.

The chain employs TRBV27 and TRBJ2-7, with 10 positions matching TRBD1. The CDR3 runs to 14 residues. The V gene's germline CDR1 is MNHEY and CDR2 SMNVEV (reference sequence). V was clipped by 8 bases and J by 4 bases; unmatched bases: 8. CDR3 sequence (DNA): TGTGCCAGCGCATCCGGGACAGGGGCATACGAGCAGTACTTC. Amino acid sequence: CASASGTGAYEQYF.

This clonotype occurred many times. The V call is TRBV20-1, the J call TRBJ2-3, with a possible D match to TRBD2 (7 bases). This CDR3 region has 14 residues. Trimming removed 6 bases from V and 7 bases from J, with 20 bases in between. The V gene's germline CDR1 is DFQATT and CDR2 SNEGSKA (reference sequence). The CDR3 DNA sequence: TGCAGTGCGCGTGGGGGGGGCGCGGGTTATACGCAGTATTTT. Translating it yields CSARGGGAGYTQYF.

This clonotype was seen a handful of times. The rearrangement links TRBV7-9 to TRBJ2-7; D not resolved. Trimming pared 0 bases from V and 6 bases from J, leaving 9 bases between. CDR1 and CDR2 (germline): SEHNR, FQNEAQ (reference sequence). This CDR3 is 13 amino acids long. CDR3 bases: TGTGCCAGCAGCTTAGCGCCCGGGTTCGAGCAGTACGTC. It specifies CASSLAPGFEQYV.

This clonotype was seen ten or more times. The genes are TRBV29-1 and TRBJ2-1; 8 bases align to TRBD2. The ends lost 6 bases at V and 9 bases at J; junction bases unmatched: 10. Germline assignment: CDR1 SQVTM and CDR2 ANQGSEA. The CDR3 is made up of 13 amino acids. The DNA for the CDR3 is TGCAGCGTCGGGGGGGGGGTACACGTTGAGCAGTTCTTC. This translates into CSVGGGVHVEQFF.

This clonotype has only a few counts. The chain is built from TRBV7-2 and TRBJ1-1, with a possible D match to TRBD1 (6 bases). The CDR3 sequence is 14 residues long. The germline CDR1 and CDR2 sequences are SGHTA and FQGNSA. Trimming took off 6 bases at V and 0 bases at J, with 11 bases between the two ends. The CDR3 sequence: CASSRQVMNTEAFF. CDR3 bases: TGTGCCAGCAGTCGACAGGTTATGAACACTGAAGCTTTCTTT. Full variable domain (rest looked up from reference TRBV7-2 and TRBJ1-1): GAGVSQSPSNKVTEKGKDVELRCDPISGHTALYWYRQSLGQGLEFLIYFQGNSAPDKSGLPSDRFSAERTGGSVSTLTIQRTQQEDSAVYLCASSRQVMNTEAFFGQGTRLTVV.

V usage is TRBV2 and J usage is TRBJ1-5, with D possibly being TRBD1 (5 bases). CDR1 and CDR2 from the germline V gene are SNHLY and FYNNEI. This CDR3 comprises 15 residues. Deletions cut 1 base from V and 8 bases from J, with 15 bases between. CDR3 bases: TGTGCCAGCAGTGAAGGGACGTGGGGCCTGGAGCCCCAGCATTTT. This sequence encodes CASSEGTWGLEPQHF.

This clonotype has only a few counts. This chain connects TRBV6-2 or TRBV6-3 to TRBJ1-1; no clear D. Looked up from germline, CDR1 is MNHEY and CDR2 is SVGEGT. Trimming pared 3 bases from V and 10 bases from J, leaving 15 bases between. CDR3 length: 13 residues. Here the CDR3 reads CASSYEGRTRAFF. As DNA, the CDR3 is TGTGCCAGCAGTTATGAGGGCCGTACGAGAGCTTTCTTT.

V is TRBV5-6 and J is TRBJ2-1; D could derive from TRBD1 or TRBD2 (6 bases each). From germline, CDR1 is SGHDT and CDR2 YYEEEE. Trimming took off 3 bases at V and 7 bases at J, with 14 bases between the two ends. The CDR3 consists of 14 residues. Here the CDR3 reads CASSSGAIWNEQFF. In DNA, the CDR3 is TGTGCCAGCAGCTCGGGGGCGATATGGAATGAGCAGTTCTTC.

There are many counts of this clonotype. The rearrangement joins TRBV4-1 to TRBJ1-4; D might be TRBD1 (6 bases). Germline V gene lookup returns CDR1 MGHRA and CDR2 YSYEKL. CDR3 length equals 16 residues. Trimming cost V 4 bases and J 8 bases, with 20 bases left between them. CDR3 residues: CASSPGGGEGSEKLFF. In DNA form, the CDR3 reads TGCGCCAGCAGCCCCGGGGGCGGGGAGGGTTCAGAAAAACTGTTTTTT.

The V and J genes are TRBV19 and TRBJ2-7; weak D call: TRBD2 (6 bases). Per the germline V gene, CDR1 is LNHDA and CDR2 is SQIVND (reference sequence). V lost 7 bases, J lost 0 bases, and 16 bases lay in between. This CDR3 is built from 15 residues. CDR3 sequence reads: CASIGRAGSSYEQYF. Here the CDR3 DNA reads TGTGCCAGTATCGGTCGGGCGGGGAGCTCCTACGAGCAGTACTTC.

This clonotype was recorded a few times. The V and J genes are TRBV20-1 and TRBJ2-3; D is uncertain. CDR3 length: 13 residues. V was pared by 2 bases and J by 2 bases, with 8 bases between. Germline V lookup: CDR1 DFQATT, CDR2 SNEGSKA (reference sequence). The chain's CDR3 is CSARLPATDTQYF. CDR3 in DNA: TGCAGTGCTAGACTTCCGGCCACAGATACGCAGTATTTT.